The next 17 T cell receptor beta chains were all read from a single sample in a study of CD8 T cells in ankylosing spondylitis. TCRdb processed the 5' RACE reads anew with MiXCR; each CDR3 protein has one entry. The table records under 450,000 distinct CDR3 sequences, 20% to 25% of them present only once. The source material was blood, either unsorted or a sorted T cell fraction (not recorded which). The receptors were sampled from a male donor with ankylosing spondylitis or in good health (not recorded which).

This clonotype was seen a few times. V and J are TRBV30 and TRBJ1-4; maybe TRBD1 (6 bases). The ends were cut back, 5 bases at V and 6 bases at J, with 10 bases in the middle. The CDR3 has 12 amino acids. CDR1 is GTSNPN, CDR2 SVGIG, per germline (reference sequence). The CDR3: CAWGDKYEKLFF. DNA of the CDR3: TGTGCCTGGGGGGACAAATATGAAAAACTGTTTTTT.

This clonotype was observed a handful of times. The chain combines TRBV12-3 or TRBV12-4 with TRBJ1-2; D not resolved. This CDR3 comprises 14 residues. Trimming removed 5 bases at V and 4 bases at J, with 14 bases between. CDR3 sequence reads: CASSHGNRAYGYTF. The CDR3 nucleotides are TGTGCCAGCAGTCATGGGAACAGAGCCTATGGCTACACCTTC.

This clonotype was observed a handful of times. The chain recombines TRBV7-2 with TRBJ1-2; a possible D gene is TRBD1 (5 bases). Germline CDR1 and CDR2: SGHTA and FQGNSA. The germline V and J ends were trimmed by 5 bases and 5 bases, with 18 bases remaining between them. This CDR3 contains 15 residues. CDR3 region: CASSGWGSPEYGYTF. The CDR3 DNA reads as TGTGCCAGCAGCGGGTGGGGCAGTCCCGAATATGGCTACACCTTC.

This clonotype has just a few counts. J is TRBJ2-3 and V is TRBV24-1, with D possibly being TRBD1 (6 bases). The CDR3 has 15 residues. Trimming removed 9 bases at V and 1 base at J, with 16 bases between. Germline values: CDR1 KGHDR, CDR2 SFDVKD. The CDR3 sequence is CATGRLPGGTDTQYF. In DNA form, the CDR3 reads TGTGCCACCGGACGACTCCCAGGGGGCACAGATACGCAGTATTTT.

DNA for the CDR3: TGTGCCAGCAGTGTTCCTGAGGGACAGGGCCACGAGCAGTACTTC. Amino acid sequence: CASSVPEGQGHEQYF. V gene TRBV2 combines with J gene TRBJ2-7; TRBD1 matches at 9 bases. This CDR3 region has 15 residues. J gave up 5 bases and V 4 bases, and 9 bases lay outside the gene matches. Germline CDR1 SNHLY, CDR2 FYNNEI.

This rearrangement joins TRBV4-2 to TRBJ2-3; 7 positions match TRBD2. The CDR3 totals 12 residues. CDR1 and CDR2 from the germline V gene are LGHNA and YNFKEQ. V lost 1 base to trimming and J lost 14 bases; unmatched junction nucleotides: 6. CDR3 coding DNA: TGTGCCAGCAGCCAAGGGGGAGGGTTCGCGTATTTT. Translation gives CASSQGGGFAYF.

The chain employs TRBV5-4 and TRBJ2-3; D tentatively fits TRBD1 or TRBD2 (5 bases each). Trimming left V 1 base short and J 4 bases short, with 10 bases between. The CDR3 covers 14 residues. Per the germline V gene, CDR1 is SGHNT and CDR2 is YYREEE (reference sequence). CDR3 region: CASSLWQGADTQYF. The CDR3 DNA reads TGTGCCAGCAGCTTGTGGCAGGGAGCAGATACGCAGTATTTT.

This chain connects TRBV27 to TRBJ2-4; 10 nucleotides agree with TRBD1. Germline CDR1 is MNHEY and CDR2 is SMNVEV (reference sequence). The CDR3 contains 17 residues. V shed 5 bases and J 2 bases; nucleotides not matched to a gene: 9. Here the CDR3 DNA reads TGTGCCAGCAGTCTTCTCGGGACAGGGGAAACCAAAAACATTCAGTACTTC. Translated: CASSLLGTGETKNIQYF.

The chain joins TRBV12-3 or TRBV12-4 to TRBJ1-1; a possible D gene is TRBD1 (6 bases). There are 13 residues in the CDR3. V shed 6 bases and J shed 5 bases, with 13 bases lying between them. In nucleotides, the CDR3 is TGTGCCAGCAGCCCCACAGGGAGGACTGAAGCTTTCTTT. It specifies CASSPTGRTEAFF.

This clonotype was seen a few times. The chain carries TRBV4-1 and TRBJ2-2; TRBD1 agrees at 8 bases. Per germline, CDR1 MGHRA and CDR2 YSYEKL. After removal of 3 bases from V and 7 bases from J, the junction contained 7 bases not matched to a gene. The CDR3 is made up of 15 amino acids. This chain's CDR3 is CASSHPTGDGGELFF. The CDR3 nucleotides are TGCGCCAGCAGCCACCCGACAGGGGACGGCGGGGAGCTGTTTTTT.

This clonotype was seen at least ten times. The chain links TRBV12-3 or TRBV12-4 to TRBJ2-3, with no clear D. This CDR3 comprises 14 residues. V was cut by 8 bases and J by 4 bases, with 16 bases left in between. In DNA, the CDR3 is TGTGCCAGCGCCACCTACCGAAGGGCAGATACGCAGTATTTT. It translates to CASATYRRADTQYF.

The gene calls are TRBV6-1 and TRBJ2-7; D unclear. The CDR3 is made up of 13 amino acids. Trimming left V 3 bases short and J 2 bases short, with 8 bases between. Looked up from germline, CDR1 is MNHNS and CDR2 is SASEGT. The DNA for the CDR3 is TGTGCCAGCAGTGAGCTGGCCCCCTACGAGCAGTACTTC. Its protein product is CASSELAPYEQYF.

This chain uses TRBV7-9 with TRBJ2-5, with 9 bases fitting TRBD2. The CDR3 totals 14 residues. Germline CDR1 reads SEHNR; CDR2 reads FQNEAQ (reference sequence). J gave up 9 bases and V 4 bases, and 9 bases lay outside the gene matches. The DNA for the CDR3 is TGTGCCAGCAGCTCGACTAGCGGCAGTTCGCCCCAGTACTTC. Translation: CASSSTSGSSPQYF.

This clonotype was seen a handful of times. The CDR3 sequence is CSARDPFSSGDNEQFF. The CDR3 DNA reads TGCAGTGCTAGAGATCCGTTCTCTAGCGGTGACAATGAGCAGTTCTTC. V is TRBV20-1 and J is TRBJ2-1, with 7 bases lining up with TRBD2. CDR1 and CDR2 from the germline V gene are DFQATT and SNEGSKA (reference sequence). With V trimmed by 0 bases and J by 5 bases, 10 bases remained unmatched. The CDR3 spans 16 residues.

This clonotype has just a few counts. The V gene is TRBV4-1, the J gene TRBJ1-1; 7 nucleotides line up with TRBD1. The germline V gene has CDR1 MGHRA and CDR2 YSYEKL. The CDR3 spans 14 residues. Losses at the gene ends were 0 bases for V and 4 bases for J; bases not matched to a gene: 2. The CDR3 sequence: CASSQDRGSTEAFF. CDR3 DNA sequence: TGCGCCAGCAGCCAAGACAGGGGGAGCACTGAAGCTTTCTTT.

The CDR3, as DNA: TGCAGTGCTAGACCCATTTACAGCGGGGGGGCGGACACCGGGGAGCTGTTTTTT. Translation: CSARPIYSGGADTGELFF. The chain couples TRBV20-1 to TRBJ2-2; 10 nucleotides match TRBD2. CDR1 is DFQATT, CDR2 SNEGSKA, per germline (reference sequence). V was clipped by 2 bases and J by 3 bases; unmatched bases: 12. This CDR3 has 18 residues.

This chain links TRBV27 with TRBJ2-6; D possibly corresponds to TRBD2 (5 bases). Per germline, CDR1 MNHEY and CDR2 SMNVEV (reference sequence). This CDR3 comprises 17 residues. V was trimmed by 5 bases and J by 2 bases, leaving 16 bases between them. CDR3 sequence (DNA): TGTGCCAGCAGTCCCAAAGTCCGGGAAACTGGGGCCAACGTCCTGACTTTC. Encoded protein: CASSPKVRETGANVLTF.